Described below is a single T cell receptor (beta chain) sequence and its context. Its target is not known. The sample originates from a study of cytomegalovirus exposure and HLA in healthy donors. Study-level findings and limits: For TCR beta chains, V- and J-gene trimming was later linked to a missense DCLRE1C variant.

13 Jbeta primers and 60 Vbeta primers were used for the PCR. Clones were sequenced by immunoSEQ multiplex PCR, and TCRdb holds only the in-frame ones, with some missing. The data hold some 160,000 clones, with approximately 78% observed a single time. The CDR3 loop spans 17 amino acids. Germline V lookup: CDR1 SGHDN, CDR2 FVKESK. Trimming stripped 3 bases from V and 3 bases from J, with 20 bases between. The TCR sequence derives from a woman in her thirties or forties in good health and CMV-seronegative. Sequenced sample: PBMCs. The V gene is TRBV14, the J gene TRBJ1-2; D is uncertain. The CDR3 sequence: CASSHLDRDPTHYGYTF. For the CDR3, the DNA is TGTGCCAGCAGCCACCTCGACCGGGATCCTACGCACTATGGCTACACCTTC.